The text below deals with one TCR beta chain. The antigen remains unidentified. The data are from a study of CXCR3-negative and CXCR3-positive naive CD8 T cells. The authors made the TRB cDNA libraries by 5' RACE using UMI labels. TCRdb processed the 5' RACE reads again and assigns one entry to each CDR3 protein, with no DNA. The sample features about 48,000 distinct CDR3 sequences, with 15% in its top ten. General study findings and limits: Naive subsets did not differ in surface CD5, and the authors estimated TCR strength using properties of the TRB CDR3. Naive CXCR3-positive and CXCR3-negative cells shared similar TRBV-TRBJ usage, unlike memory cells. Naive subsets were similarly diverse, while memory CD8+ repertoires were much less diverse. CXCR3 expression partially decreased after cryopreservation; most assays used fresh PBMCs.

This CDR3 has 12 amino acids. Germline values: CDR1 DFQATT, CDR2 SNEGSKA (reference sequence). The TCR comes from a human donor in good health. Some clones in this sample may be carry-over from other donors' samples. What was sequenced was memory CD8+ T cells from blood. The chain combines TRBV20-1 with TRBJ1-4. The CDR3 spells CSASGSEVGLFF.